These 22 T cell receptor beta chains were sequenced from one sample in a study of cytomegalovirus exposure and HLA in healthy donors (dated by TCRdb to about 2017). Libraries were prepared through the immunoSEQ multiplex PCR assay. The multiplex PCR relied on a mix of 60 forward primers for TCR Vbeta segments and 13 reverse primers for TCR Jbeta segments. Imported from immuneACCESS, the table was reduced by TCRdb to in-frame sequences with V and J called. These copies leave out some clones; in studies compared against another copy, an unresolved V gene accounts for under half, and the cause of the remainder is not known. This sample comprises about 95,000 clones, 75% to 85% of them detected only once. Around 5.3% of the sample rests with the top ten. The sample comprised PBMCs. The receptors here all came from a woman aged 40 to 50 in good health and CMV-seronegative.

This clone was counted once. CDR3 sequence reads: CASRAQQRSTDTQYF. CDR3 sequence (DNA): TGTGCCAGCAGGGCCCAGCAGAGGAGCACAGATACGCAGTATTTT. The chain combines TRBV2 with TRBJ2-3, with unresolved D. V lost 6 bases, J lost 0 bases, and 13 bases lay in between. Germline CDR1 SNHLY, CDR2 FYNNEI. This CDR3 is built from 15 residues.

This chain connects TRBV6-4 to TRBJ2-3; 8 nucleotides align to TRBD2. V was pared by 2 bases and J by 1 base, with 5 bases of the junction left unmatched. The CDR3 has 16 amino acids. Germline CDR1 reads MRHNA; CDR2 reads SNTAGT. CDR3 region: CASSDIGGARTDTQYF. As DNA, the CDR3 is TGTGCCAGCAGTGACATCGGGGGGGCCCGCACAGATACGCAGTATTTT.

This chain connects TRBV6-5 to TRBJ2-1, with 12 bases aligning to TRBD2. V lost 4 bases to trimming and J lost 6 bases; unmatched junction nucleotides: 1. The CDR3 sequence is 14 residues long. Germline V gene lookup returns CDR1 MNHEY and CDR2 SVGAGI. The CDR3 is CASSSSGGGNEQFF. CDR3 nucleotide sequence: TGTGCCAGCAGTTCTAGCGGGGGGGGCAATGAGCAGTTCTTC.

CDR3 nucleotide sequence: TGTGCCAGCAGCTTAGGGGCTAGCGGGGGAAGCACAGATACGCAGTATTTT. This translates into CASSLGASGGSTDTQYF. The chain links TRBV7-9 to TRBJ2-3; TRBD2 agrees at 10 bases. Germline trimming cut 1 base from V and 0 bases from J; bases unmatched to any gene: 4. The CDR3 has 17 amino acids. Germline CDR1 SEHNR, CDR2 FQNEAQ (reference sequence).

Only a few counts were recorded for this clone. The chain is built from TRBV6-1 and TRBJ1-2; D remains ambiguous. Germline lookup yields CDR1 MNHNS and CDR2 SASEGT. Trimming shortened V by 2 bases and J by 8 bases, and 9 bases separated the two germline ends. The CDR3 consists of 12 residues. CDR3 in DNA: TGTGCCAGCAGTGAAACTAGCGGGGGCTACACCTTC. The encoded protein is CASSETSGGYTF.

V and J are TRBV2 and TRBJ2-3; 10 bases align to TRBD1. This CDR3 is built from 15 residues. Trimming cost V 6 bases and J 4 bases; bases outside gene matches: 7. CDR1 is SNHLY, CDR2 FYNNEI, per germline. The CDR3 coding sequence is TGTGCCAGCAGGGCCGGGACAGGGGTCGCAGATACGCAGTATTTT. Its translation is CASRAGTGVADTQYF.

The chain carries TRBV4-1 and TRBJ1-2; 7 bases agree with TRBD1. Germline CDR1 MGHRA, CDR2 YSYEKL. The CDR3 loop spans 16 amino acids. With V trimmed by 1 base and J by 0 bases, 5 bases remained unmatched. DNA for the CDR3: TGCGCCAGCAGCCAAGGCGGAGGGGGCACTAACTATGGCTACACCTTC. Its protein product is CASSQGGGGTNYGYTF.

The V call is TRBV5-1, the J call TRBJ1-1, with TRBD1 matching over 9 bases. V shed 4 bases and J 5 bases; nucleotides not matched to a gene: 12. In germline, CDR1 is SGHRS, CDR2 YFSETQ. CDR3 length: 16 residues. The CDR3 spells CASSLRQGERGTEAFF. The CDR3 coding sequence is TGCGCCAGCAGCCTGAGACAGGGGGAAAGGGGTACTGAAGCTTTCTTT.

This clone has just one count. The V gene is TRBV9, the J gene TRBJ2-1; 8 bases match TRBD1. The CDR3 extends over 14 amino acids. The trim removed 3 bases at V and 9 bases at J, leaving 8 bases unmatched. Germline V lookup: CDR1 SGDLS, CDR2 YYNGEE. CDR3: CASSARTGSGEQFF. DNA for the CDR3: TGTGCCAGCAGCGCTAGGACAGGGAGCGGTGAGCAGTTCTTC.

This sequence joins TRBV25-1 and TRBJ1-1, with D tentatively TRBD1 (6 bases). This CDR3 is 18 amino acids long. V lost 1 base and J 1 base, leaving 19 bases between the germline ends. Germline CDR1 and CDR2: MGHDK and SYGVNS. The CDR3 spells CASSESAGALSTNTEAFF. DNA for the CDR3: TGTGCCAGCAGTGAATCGGCGGGGGCCTTATCTACGAACACTGAAGCTTTCTTT.

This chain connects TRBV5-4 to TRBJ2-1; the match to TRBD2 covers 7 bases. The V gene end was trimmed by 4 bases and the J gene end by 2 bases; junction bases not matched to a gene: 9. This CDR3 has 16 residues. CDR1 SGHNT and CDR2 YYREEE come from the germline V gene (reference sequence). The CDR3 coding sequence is TGTGCCAGCAGCCCAGGAGGACTAGAAGCCTACAATGAGCAGTTCTTC. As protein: CASSPGGLEAYNEQFF.

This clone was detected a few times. CDR3 DNA: TGTGCCAGCAGCCCGGGACTAGCGGGGGCCTATGAGCAGTTCTTC. Translation: CASSPGLAGAYEQFF. The chain carries TRBV6-1 and TRBJ2-1; TRBD2 matches 14 bases. Germline CDR1 reads MNHNS; CDR2 reads SASEGT. V dropped 6 bases and J dropped 8; count of bases not matched to a gene: 6. This CDR3 comprises 15 residues.

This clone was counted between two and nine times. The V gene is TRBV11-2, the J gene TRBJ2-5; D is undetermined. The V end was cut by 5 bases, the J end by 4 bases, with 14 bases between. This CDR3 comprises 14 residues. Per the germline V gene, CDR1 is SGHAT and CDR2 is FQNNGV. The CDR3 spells CASSPSDNTETQYF. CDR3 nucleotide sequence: TGTGCCAGCAGCCCCTCCGACAATACAGAGACCCAGTACTTC.

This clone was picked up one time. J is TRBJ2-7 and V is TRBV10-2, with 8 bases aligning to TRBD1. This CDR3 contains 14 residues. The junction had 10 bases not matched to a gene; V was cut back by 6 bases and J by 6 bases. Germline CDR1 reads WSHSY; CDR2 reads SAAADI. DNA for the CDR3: TGCGCCAGCAGCATAACGGACAGGGAAGCCGAGCAGTACTTC. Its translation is CASSITDREAEQYF.

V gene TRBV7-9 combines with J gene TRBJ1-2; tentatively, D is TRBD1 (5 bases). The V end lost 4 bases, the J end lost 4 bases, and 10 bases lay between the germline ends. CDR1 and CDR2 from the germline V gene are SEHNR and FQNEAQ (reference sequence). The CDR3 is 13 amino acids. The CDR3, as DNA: TGTGCCAGCAGCTCAGCGGGGGGCTATGGCTACACCTTC. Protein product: CASSSAGGYGYTF.

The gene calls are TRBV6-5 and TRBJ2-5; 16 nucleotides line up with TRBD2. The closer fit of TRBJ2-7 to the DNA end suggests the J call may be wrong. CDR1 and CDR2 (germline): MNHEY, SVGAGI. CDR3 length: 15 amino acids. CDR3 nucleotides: TGTGCCAGCAAGGGACTAGCGGGGGGGACCTACGAGCAGTACTTC. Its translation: CASKGLAGGTYEQYF.

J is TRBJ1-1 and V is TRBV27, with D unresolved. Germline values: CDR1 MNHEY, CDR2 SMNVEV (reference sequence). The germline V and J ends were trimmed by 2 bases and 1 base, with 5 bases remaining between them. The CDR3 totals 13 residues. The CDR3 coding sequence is TGTGCCAGCAGTTTAGCAGGGAACACTGAAGCTTTCTTT. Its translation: CASSLAGNTEAFF.

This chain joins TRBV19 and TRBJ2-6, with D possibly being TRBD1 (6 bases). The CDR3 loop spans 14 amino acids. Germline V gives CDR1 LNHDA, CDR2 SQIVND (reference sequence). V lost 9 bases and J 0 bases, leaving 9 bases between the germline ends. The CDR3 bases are TGTGCCAGCACCAGGGGCTCTGGGGCCAACGTCCTGACTTTC. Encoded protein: CASTRGSGANVLTF.

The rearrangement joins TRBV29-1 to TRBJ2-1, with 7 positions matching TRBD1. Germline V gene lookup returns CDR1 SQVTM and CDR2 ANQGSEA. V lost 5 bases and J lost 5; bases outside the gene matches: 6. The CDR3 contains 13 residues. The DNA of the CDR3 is TGCAGCGTTCTGACAGGGAACAACAATGAGCAGTTCTTC. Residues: CSVLTGNNNEQFF.

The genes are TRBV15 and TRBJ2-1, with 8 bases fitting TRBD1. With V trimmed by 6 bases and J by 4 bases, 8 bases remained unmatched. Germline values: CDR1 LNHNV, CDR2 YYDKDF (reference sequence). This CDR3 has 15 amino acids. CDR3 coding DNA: TGTGCCACCAGGTTTGGACAGGGACCTTACAATGAGCAGTTCTTC. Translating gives CATRFGQGPYNEQFF. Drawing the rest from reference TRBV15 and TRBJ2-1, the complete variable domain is DAMVIQNPRYQVTQFGKPVTLSCSQTLNHNVMYWYQQKSSQAPKLLFHYYDKDFNNEADTPDNFQSRRPNTSFCFLDIRSPGLGDTAMYLCATRFGQGPYNEQFFGPGTRLTVL.

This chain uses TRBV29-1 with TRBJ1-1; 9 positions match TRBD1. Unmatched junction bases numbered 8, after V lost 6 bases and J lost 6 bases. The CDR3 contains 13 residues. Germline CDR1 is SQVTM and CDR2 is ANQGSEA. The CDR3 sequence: CSVFTGGGAEAFF. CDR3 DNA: TGCAGCGTATTCACAGGGGGCGGCGCTGAAGCTTTCTTT.

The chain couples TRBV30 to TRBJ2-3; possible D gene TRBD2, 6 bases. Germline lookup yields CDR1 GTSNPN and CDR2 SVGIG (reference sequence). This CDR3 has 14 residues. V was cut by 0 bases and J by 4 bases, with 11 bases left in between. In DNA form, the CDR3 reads TGTGCCTGGAGTGTACGCGGGGTAGCAGATACGCAGTATTTT. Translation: CAWSVRGVADTQYF.